This T cell receptor (beta chain) is drawn from a study of OX40 agonist ivuxolimab in advanced cancers. The assay was immunoSEQ multiplex PCR, and TCRdb's table has in-frame clones only and misses some. The sample has under 65,000 clones; approximately 86% are singletons. Germline V gene sequence: CDR1 MDHEN, CDR2 SYDVKM. The germline V and J ends were trimmed by 3 bases and 6 bases, with 15 bases remaining between them. The CDR3 spans 14 residues. The sample was CD4+ or CD8+ T cells sorted from blood, taken in a trial of the OX40 agonist ivuxolimab. The clonotype originates from an adult with an advanced solid tumor such as melanoma, head and neck, liver or kidney cancer. The chain has TRBV28 and TRBJ2-7; D call uncertain. CDR3 DNA sequence: TGTGCCAGCAGTTTTATGGAAAGAAGTAGCGAGCAGTACTTC. Its protein product is CASSFMERSSEQYF.